A selection of T cell receptor beta chains follows, all from one sample in a study of CD8 T cells in ankylosing spondylitis. MiXCR was run by TCRdb on the 5' RACE reads, yielding one entry per CDR3 protein. The sample has 230,000 or so distinct CDR3 sequences; roughly 18% are singletons. The material sequenced was blood, either unsorted or a sorted T cell fraction (not recorded which). Receptors originate from a male donor with ankylosing spondylitis or in good health (not recorded which). Both conserved end residues are part of each CDR3.

v_call	j_call	cdr3_aa
TRBV25-1	TRBJ2-1	CASSPPFGNEQFF
TRBV27	TRBJ2-1	CASSLSTGTYNEQFF
TRBV20-1	TRBJ2-7	CSARRYLLPYEQYF
TRBV29-1	TRBJ1-5	CSARDSSYQPQHF
TRBV10-3	TRBJ2-7	CAISEPLMGEQYF
TRBV21-1	TRBJ2-3	CASSNPTDTQYF
TRBV7-9	TRBJ2-7	CASSLAAAVGGDEQYF
TRBV11-2	TRBJ2-7	CASSLFLAGGDSSYEQYF
TRBV7-9	TRBJ2-1	CASSLVDEQFF
TRBV27	TRBJ2-2	CASRLNLGELFF
TRBV19	TRBJ1-5	CASRWTSNQPQHF
TRBV28	TRBJ2-7	CASSLGTRPFEQYF
TRBV5-1	TRBJ2-2	CASSLTRDRGLGTGELFF
TRBV4-3	TRBJ2-7	CASSPVRGGIGQYF
TRBV10-2	TRBJ2-5	CASVSGYGVETQYF
TRBV18	TRBJ2-2	CASSPPGVVDTGELFF
TRBV7-8	TRBJ2-3	CASSAPGTITDTQYF